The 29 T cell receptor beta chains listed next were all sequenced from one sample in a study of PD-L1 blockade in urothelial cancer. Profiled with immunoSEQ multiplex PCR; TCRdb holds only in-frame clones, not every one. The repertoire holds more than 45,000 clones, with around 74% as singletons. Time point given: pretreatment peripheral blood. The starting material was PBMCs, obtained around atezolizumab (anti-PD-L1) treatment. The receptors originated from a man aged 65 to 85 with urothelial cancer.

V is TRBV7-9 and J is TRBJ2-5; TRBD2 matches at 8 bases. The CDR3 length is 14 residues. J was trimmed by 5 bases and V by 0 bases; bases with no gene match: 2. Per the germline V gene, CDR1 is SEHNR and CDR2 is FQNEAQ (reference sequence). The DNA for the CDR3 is TGTGCCAGCAGCTTAGCGGCTAGCGGGGAGACCCAGTACTTC. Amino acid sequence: CASSLAASGETQYF.

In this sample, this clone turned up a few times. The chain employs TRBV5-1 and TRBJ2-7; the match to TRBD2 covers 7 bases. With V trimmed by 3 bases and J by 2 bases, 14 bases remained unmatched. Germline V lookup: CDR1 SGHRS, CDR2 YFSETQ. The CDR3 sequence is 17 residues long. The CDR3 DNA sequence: TGCGCCAGCAGCTGGGGTTCTTCTAGCGGAGGAGCCTACGAGCAGTACTTC. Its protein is CASSWGSSSGGAYEQYF.

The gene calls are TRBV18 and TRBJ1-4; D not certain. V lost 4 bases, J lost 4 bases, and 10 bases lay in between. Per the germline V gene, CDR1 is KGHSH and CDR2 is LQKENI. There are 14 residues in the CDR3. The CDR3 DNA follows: TGTGCCAGCTCACTAAATAGCAATAATGAAAAACTGTTTTTT. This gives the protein CASSLNSNNEKLFF.

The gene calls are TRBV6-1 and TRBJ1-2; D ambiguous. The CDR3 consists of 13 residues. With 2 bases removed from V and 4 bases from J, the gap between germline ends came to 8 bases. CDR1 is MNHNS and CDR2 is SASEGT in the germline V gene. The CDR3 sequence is CASSELQFYGYTF. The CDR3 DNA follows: TGTGCCAGCAGTGAACTACAGTTCTATGGCTACACCTTC.

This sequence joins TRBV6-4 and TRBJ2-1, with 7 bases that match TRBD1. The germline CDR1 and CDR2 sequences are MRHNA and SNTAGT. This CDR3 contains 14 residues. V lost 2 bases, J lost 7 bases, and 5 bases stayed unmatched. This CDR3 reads CASSDRGQGNEQFF. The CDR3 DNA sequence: TGTGCCAGCAGTGACAGGGGGCAGGGGAATGAGCAGTTCTTC.

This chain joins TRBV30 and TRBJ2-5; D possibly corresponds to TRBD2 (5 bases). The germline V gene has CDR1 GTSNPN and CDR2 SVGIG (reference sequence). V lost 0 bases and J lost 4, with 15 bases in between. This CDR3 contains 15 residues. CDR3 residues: CAWSVSLLVRETQYF. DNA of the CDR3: TGTGCCTGGAGTGTAAGCTTACTAGTAAGAGAGACCCAGTACTTC.

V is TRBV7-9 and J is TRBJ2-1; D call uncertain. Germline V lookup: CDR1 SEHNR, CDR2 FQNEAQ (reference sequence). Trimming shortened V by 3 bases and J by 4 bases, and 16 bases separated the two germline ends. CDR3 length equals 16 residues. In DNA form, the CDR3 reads TGTGCCAGCAGCTTTTATCAGGATCTGCATTACAATGAGCAGTTCTTC. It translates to CASSFYQDLHYNEQFF. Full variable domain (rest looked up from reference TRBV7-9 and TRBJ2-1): DTGVSQNPRHKITKRGQNVTFRCDPISEHNRLYWYRQTLGQGPEFLTYFQNEAQLEKSRLLSDRFSAERPKGSFSTLEIQRTEQGDSAMYLCASSFYQDLHYNEQFFGPGTRLTVL.

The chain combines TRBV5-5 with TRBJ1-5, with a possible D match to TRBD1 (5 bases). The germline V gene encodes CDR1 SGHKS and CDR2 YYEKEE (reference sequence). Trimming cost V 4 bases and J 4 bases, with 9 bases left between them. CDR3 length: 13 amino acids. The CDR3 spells CASSPQGNQPQHF. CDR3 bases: TGTGCCAGCAGCCCCCAGGGAAATCAGCCCCAGCATTTT.

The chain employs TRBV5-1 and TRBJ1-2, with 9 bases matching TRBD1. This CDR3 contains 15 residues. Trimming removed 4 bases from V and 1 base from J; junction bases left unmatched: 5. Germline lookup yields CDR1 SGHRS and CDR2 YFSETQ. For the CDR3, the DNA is TGCGCCAGCAGCCCCGGGACAGGGTATAACTATGGCTACACCTTC. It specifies CASSPGTGYNYGYTF.

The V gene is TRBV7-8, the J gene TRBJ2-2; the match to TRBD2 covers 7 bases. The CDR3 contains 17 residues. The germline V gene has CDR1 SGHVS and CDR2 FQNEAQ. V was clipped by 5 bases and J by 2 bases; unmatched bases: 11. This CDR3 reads CASSPDEGLLNTGELFF. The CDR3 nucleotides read TGTGCCAGCAGCCCGGATGAGGGACTACTAAACACCGGGGAGCTGTTTTTT.

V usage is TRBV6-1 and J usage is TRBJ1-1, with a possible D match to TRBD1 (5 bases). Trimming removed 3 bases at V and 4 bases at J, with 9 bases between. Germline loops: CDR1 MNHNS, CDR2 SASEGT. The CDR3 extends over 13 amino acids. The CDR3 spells CASSDRAGTEAFF. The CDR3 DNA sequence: TGTGCCAGCAGTGACAGGGCAGGCACTGAAGCTTTCTTT.

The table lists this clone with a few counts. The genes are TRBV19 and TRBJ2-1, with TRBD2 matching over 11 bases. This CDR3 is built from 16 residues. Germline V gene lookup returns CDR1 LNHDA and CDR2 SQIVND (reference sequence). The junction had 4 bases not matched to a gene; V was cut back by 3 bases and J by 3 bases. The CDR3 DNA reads TGTGCCAGTAGTATCCGGACTAGCGGGTTCTACAATGAGCAGTTCTTC. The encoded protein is CASSIRTSGFYNEQFF. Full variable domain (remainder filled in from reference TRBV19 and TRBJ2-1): DGGITQSPKYLFRKEGQNVTLSCEQNLNHDAMYWYRQDPGQGLRLIYYSQIVNDFQKGDIAEGYSVSREKKESFPLTVTSAQKNPTAFYLCASSIRTSGFYNEQFFGPGTRLTVL.

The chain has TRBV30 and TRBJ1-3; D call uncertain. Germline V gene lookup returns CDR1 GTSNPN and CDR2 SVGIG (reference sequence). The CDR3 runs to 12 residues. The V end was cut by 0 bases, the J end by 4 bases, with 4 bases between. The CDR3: CAWSVAGNTIYF. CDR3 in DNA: TGTGCCTGGAGTGTAGCCGGAAACACCATATATTTT.

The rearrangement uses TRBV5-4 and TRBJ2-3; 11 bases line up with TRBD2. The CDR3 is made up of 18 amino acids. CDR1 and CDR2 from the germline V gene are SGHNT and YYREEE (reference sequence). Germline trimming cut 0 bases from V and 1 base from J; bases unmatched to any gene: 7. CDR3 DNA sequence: TGTGCCAGCAGCTTGGGTAGCGGGGGGGCTGTCGGCACAGATACGCAGTATTTT. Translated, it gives CASSLGSGGAVGTDTQYF.

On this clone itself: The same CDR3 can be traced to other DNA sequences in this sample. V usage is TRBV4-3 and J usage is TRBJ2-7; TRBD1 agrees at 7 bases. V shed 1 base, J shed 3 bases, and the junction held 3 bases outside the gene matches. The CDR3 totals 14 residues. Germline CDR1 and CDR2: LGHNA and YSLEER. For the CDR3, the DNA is TGCGCCAGCAGCCAAGGTACAGGGGACTACGAGCAGTACTTC. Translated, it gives CASSQGTGDYEQYF.

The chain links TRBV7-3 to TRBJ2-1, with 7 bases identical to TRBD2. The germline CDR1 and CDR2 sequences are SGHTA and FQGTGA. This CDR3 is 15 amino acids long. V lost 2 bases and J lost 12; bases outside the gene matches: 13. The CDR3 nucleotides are TGTGCCAGCAGCTTAGCCGGGGCTAGCGGAGGTCGGCAGTTCTTC. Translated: CASSLAGASGGRQFF.

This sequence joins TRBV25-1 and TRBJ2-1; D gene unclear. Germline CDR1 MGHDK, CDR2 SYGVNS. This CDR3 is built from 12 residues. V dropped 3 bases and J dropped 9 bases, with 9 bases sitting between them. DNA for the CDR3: TGTGCCAGCAGTGAGGGCTTTCCTGAGCAGTTCTTC. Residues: CASSEGFPEQFF.

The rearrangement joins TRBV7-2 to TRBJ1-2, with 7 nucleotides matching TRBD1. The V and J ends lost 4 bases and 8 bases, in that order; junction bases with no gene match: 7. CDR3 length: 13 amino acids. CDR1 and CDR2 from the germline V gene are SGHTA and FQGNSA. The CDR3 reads CASSSRQGRGYTF. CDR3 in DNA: TGTGCCAGCAGCTCACGACAGGGCAGGGGCTACACCTTC.

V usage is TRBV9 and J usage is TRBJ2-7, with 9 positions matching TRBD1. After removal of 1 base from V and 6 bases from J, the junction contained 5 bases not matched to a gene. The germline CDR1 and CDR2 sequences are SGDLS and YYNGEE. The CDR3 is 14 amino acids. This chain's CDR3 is CASSVLGQGTEQYF. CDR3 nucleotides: TGTGCCAGCAGCGTATTGGGACAGGGAACCGAGCAGTACTTC.

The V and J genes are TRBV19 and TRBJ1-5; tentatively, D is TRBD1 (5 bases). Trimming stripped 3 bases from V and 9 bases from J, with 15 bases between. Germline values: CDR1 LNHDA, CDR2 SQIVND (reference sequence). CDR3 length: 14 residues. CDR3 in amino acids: CASSIATDKGPQHF. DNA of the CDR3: TGTGCCAGTAGTATTGCGACAGACAAGGGGCCCCAGCATTTT.

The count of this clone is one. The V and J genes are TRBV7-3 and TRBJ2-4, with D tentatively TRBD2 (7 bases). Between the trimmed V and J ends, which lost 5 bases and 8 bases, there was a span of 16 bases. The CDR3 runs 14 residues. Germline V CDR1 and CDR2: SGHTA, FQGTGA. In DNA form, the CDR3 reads TGTGCCAGCAGCCCTTCTAGGGGGGGGGACATTCAGTACTTC. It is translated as CASSPSRGGDIQYF.

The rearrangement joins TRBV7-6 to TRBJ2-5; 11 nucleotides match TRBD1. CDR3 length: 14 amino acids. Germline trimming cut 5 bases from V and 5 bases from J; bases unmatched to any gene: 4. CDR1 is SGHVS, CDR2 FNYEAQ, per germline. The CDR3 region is CASSPDRGQETQYF. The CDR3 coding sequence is TGTGCCAGCAGCCCGGACAGGGGGCAGGAGACCCAGTACTTC.

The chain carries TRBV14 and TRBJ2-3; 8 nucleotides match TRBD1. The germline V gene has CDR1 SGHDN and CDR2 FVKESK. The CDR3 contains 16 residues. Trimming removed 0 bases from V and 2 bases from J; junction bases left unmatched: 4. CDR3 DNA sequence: TGTGCCAGCAGCCAAGATCCGGGACAGGCCACAGATACGCAGTATTTT. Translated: CASSQDPGQATDTQYF.

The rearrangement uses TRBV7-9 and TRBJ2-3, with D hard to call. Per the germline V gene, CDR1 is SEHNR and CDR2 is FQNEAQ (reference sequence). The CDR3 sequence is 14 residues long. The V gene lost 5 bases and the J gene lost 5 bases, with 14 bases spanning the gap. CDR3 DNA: TGTGCCAGCAGCGTAGGCGGCAGTGAAGATACGCAGTATTTT. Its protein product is CASSVGGSEDTQYF.

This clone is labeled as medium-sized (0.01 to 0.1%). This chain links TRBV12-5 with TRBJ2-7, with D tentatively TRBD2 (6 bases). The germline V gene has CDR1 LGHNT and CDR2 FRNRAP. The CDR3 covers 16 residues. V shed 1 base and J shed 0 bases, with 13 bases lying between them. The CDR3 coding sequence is TGTGCTAGTGGTTTGGACCGACGGGGGAACTCCTACGAGCAGTACTTC. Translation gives CASGLDRRGNSYEQYF. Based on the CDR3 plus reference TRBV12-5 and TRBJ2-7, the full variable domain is DARVTQTPRHKVTEMGQEVTMRCQPILGHNTVFWYRQTMMQGLELLAYFRNRAPLDDSGMPKDRFSAEMPDATLATLKIQPSEPRDSAVYFCASGLDRRGNSYEQYFGPGTRLTVT.

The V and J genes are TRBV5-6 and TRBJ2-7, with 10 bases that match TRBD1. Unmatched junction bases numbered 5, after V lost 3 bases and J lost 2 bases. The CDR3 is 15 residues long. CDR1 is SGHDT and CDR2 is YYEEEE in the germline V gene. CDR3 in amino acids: CASSSPGQGTYEQYF. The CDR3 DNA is TGTGCCAGCAGCTCACCGGGACAGGGGACCTACGAGCAGTACTTC.

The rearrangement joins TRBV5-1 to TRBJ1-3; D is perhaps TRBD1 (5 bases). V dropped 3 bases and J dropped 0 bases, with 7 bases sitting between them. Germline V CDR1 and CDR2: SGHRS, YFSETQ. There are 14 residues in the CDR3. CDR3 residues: CASSSDSSGNTIYF. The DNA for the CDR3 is TGCGCCAGCAGCTCTGACAGCTCTGGAAACACCATATATTTT. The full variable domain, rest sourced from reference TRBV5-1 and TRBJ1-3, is KAGVTQTPRYLIKTRGQQVTLSCSPISGHRSVSWYQQTPGQGLQFLFEYFSETQRNKGNFPGRFSGRQFSNSRSEMNVSTLELGDSALYLCASSSDSSGNTIYFGEGSWLTVV.

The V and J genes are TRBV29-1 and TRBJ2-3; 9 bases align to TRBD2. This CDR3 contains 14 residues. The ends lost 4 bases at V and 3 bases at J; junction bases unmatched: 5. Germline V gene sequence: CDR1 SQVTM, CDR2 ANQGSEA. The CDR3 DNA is TGCAGCGTTGGTCGAGCGGGGGGTACAGATACGCAGTATTTT. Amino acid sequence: CSVGRAGGTDTQYF.

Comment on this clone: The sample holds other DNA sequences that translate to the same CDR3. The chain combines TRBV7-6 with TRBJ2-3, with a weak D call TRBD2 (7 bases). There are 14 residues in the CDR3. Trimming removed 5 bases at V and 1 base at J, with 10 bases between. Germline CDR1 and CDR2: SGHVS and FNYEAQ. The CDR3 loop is CASSRGGGTDTQYF. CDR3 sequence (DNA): TGTGCCAGCAGCAGAGGGGGGGGCACAGATACGCAGTATTTT.